Shown below are 27 T cell receptor beta chains from a single sample sequenced in a study of blood T cell repertoires in COVID-19. Generated by immunoSEQ multiplex PCR, the TCRdb table keeps only in-frame clones and is missing some. The data show 200,000 to 250,000 clones, with 82% seen just once and 4% to 5% held by the top ten. Sequencing input: peripheral blood. Source of these receptors: a woman between 65 and 79 years old with acute or convalescent COVID-19.

This clone was counted a few times. This sequence joins TRBV7-9 and TRBJ2-7; D not resolved. CDR1 and CDR2 (germline): SEHNR, FQNEAQ (reference sequence). The CDR3 extends over 16 amino acids. V was cut by 1 base and J by 2 bases, with 15 bases left in between. DNA for the CDR3: TGTGCCAGCAGCTTAGTTTTCGGCGGCGAACCCTACGAGCAGTACTTC. Translation: CASSLVFGGEPYEQYF.

The chain is built from TRBV19 and TRBJ2-2; 8 bases align to TRBD1. This CDR3 contains 16 residues. J lost 2 bases, V lost 6 bases, and 8 bases had no gene match. Germline lookup yields CDR1 LNHDA and CDR2 SQIVND (reference sequence). CDR3 nucleotides: TGTGCCAGTAGGTTTAGGGGACAGGCAAACACCGGGGAGCTGTTTTTT. Translating it yields CASRFRGQANTGELFF. The whole variable domain, filled in from reference TRBV19 and TRBJ2-2, reads DGGITQSPKYLFRKEGQNVTLSCEQNLNHDAMYWYRQDPGQGLRLIYYSQIVNDFQKGDIAEGYSVSREKKESFPLTVTSAQKNPTAFYLCASRFRGQANTGELFFGEGSRLTVL.

This chain joins TRBV9 and TRBJ1-1; D possibly corresponds to TRBD1 (6 bases). There are 15 residues in the CDR3. V shed 1 base and J shed 2 bases, with 12 bases lying between them. Per germline, CDR1 SGDLS and CDR2 YYNGEE. The DNA for the CDR3 is TGTGCCAGCAGCGTACAGGGGTTACCTAACACTGAAGCTTTCTTT. Residues: CASSVQGLPNTEAFF.

This clone was picked up one time. V usage is TRBV27 and J usage is TRBJ2-3; TRBD2 matches 9 bases. V was pared by 0 bases and J by 2 bases, with 6 bases of the junction left unmatched. CDR1 MNHEY and CDR2 SMNVEV come from the germline V gene (reference sequence). CDR3 length: 17 residues. CDR3 loop: CASSLSKRGAATDTQYF. In nucleotides, the CDR3 is TGTGCCAGCAGTTTATCCAAGCGGGGGGCAGCCACAGATACGCAGTATTTT.

The chain joins TRBV11-2 to TRBJ1-1; D remains unclear. Germline CDR1 reads SGHAT; CDR2 reads FQNNGV. CDR3 length: 16 residues. Trimming stripped 1 base from V and 5 bases from J, with 17 bases between. CDR3 in amino acids: CASSLVWEGRRTEAFF. CDR3 nucleotide sequence: TGTGCCAGCAGCTTAGTTTGGGAGGGCAGAAGGACTGAAGCTTTCTTT.

CDR3 residues: CASREEGASPLHF. In DNA form, the CDR3 reads TGCGCCAGCAGGGAAGAGGGGGCTTCACCCCTCCACTTT. The V gene is TRBV5-1, the J gene TRBJ1-6; 7 bases are a match to TRBD1. This CDR3 region has 13 residues. With V trimmed by 5 bases and J by 9 bases, 5 bases remained unmatched. CDR1 and CDR2 (germline): SGHRS, YFSETQ.

The chain employs TRBV4-3 and TRBJ1-2; 7 bases map to TRBD1. CDR3 length: 15 residues. The ends lost 0 bases at V and 4 bases at J; junction bases unmatched: 5. The germline CDR1 and CDR2 sequences are LGHNA and YSLEER. The CDR3 loop is CASSQEPRDSYGYTF. CDR3 sequence (DNA): TGCGCCAGCAGCCAAGAACCGAGGGACAGCTATGGCTACACCTTC.

The chain's CDR3 is CASRTGGEEKLFF. The CDR3 DNA sequence: TGTGCCAGCAGAACAGGGGGCGAGGAAAAACTGTTTTTT. J is TRBJ1-4 and V is TRBV6-5; 9 bases agree with TRBD1. The CDR3 covers 13 residues. V shed 6 bases, J shed 8 bases, and the junction held 4 bases outside the gene matches. Germline V gene sequence: CDR1 MNHEY, CDR2 SVGAGI.

The J gene is TRBJ2-2, the V gene TRBV6-2 or TRBV6-3, with TRBD2 matching 12 bases. Germline V lookup: CDR1 MNHEY, CDR2 SVGEGT. CDR3 length: 16 amino acids. Trimming at V came to 6 bases and at J to 3 bases, leaving 5 bases not matched to a gene. Here the CDR3 reads CASSPSGGAHTGELFF. The CDR3 DNA reads as TGTGCCAGCAGCCCTAGCGGGGGGGCCCACACCGGGGAGCTGTTTTTT.

This rearrangement joins TRBV19 to TRBJ2-3, with 8 bases matching TRBD1. The germline V gene encodes CDR1 LNHDA and CDR2 SQIVND (reference sequence). V lost 9 bases, J lost 2 bases, and 1 base stayed unmatched. This CDR3 has 12 amino acids. CDR3 sequence (DNA): TGTGCCAGCAGGGGGCCCACAGATACGCAGTATTTT. Protein sequence: CASRGPTDTQYF.

The rearrangement joins TRBV5-1 to TRBJ1-6, with 12 bases aligning to TRBD1. The CDR3 runs 16 residues. J lost 10 bases, V lost 4 bases, and 9 bases had no gene match. Germline V lookup: CDR1 SGHRS, CDR2 YFSETQ. CDR3 in amino acids: CASSPQGQGANSPLHF. CDR3 DNA: TGCGCCAGCAGCCCACAGGGACAGGGGGCAAACTCACCCCTCCACTTT.

V and J are TRBV7-6 and TRBJ1-1; TRBD1 agrees at 8 bases. This CDR3 has 17 residues. CDR1 is SGHVS, CDR2 FNYEAQ, per germline. The V segment lost 3 bases and the J segment 0 bases; nucleotides outside the gene matches: 9. CDR3 bases: TGTGCCAGCAGCTTTGGGACAGGCTGGGGCCTGAACACTGAAGCTTTCTTT. Amino acids: CASSFGTGWGLNTEAFF.

Of note for this clone: In the same sample, other DNA sequences code for this CDR3. The chain recombines TRBV5-6 with TRBJ1-4, with a possible D match to TRBD1 (5 bases). This CDR3 has 14 amino acids. The V and J ends lost 0 bases and 4 bases respectively, with 7 bases between them. CDR1 and CDR2 (germline): SGHDT, YYEEEE. CDR3: CASSLAGNNEKLFF. In DNA form, the CDR3 reads TGTGCCAGCAGCTTGGCAGGGAATAATGAAAAACTGTTTTTT. Together with reference TRBV5-6 and TRBJ1-4, the CDR3 gives the full variable domain: DAGVTQSPTHLIKTRGQQVTLRCSPKSGHDTVSWYQQALGQGPQFIFQYYEEEERQRGNFPDRFSGHQFPNYSSELNVNALLLGDSALYLCASSLAGNNEKLFFGSGTQLSVL.

This clone was counted a single time. Other DNA sequences in this specimen translate into the identical CDR3. This sequence joins TRBV18 and TRBJ1-2, with 7 bases lining up with TRBD1. Germline lookup yields CDR1 KGHSH and CDR2 LQKENI. The CDR3 sequence is 13 residues long. V lost 3 bases to trimming and J lost 3 bases; unmatched junction nucleotides: 1. The CDR3 coding sequence is TGTGCCAGCTCACCCGGGACAGACTATGGCTACACCTTC. Translating gives CASSPGTDYGYTF.

This clone was seen only once. The rearrangement joins TRBV7-9 to TRBJ2-1, with D perhaps matching TRBD2 (5 bases). Trimming pared 5 bases from V and 6 bases from J, leaving 17 bases between. CDR1 and CDR2 from the germline V gene are SEHNR and FQNEAQ (reference sequence). The CDR3 runs 15 residues. CDR3 sequence reads: CASSDQPGNSNEQFF. DNA of the CDR3: TGTGCCAGCAGCGACCAACCGGGAAATAGCAATGAGCAGTTCTTC.

This CDR3 is CASSTLGRGSSYGYTF. CDR3 coding DNA: TGCGCCAGCAGCACCCTCGGACGGGGGAGTTCGTATGGCTACACCTTC. The rearrangement uses TRBV5-1 and TRBJ1-2, with TRBD1 as a possible D gene (5 bases). The CDR3 is made up of 16 amino acids. V lost 4 bases and J lost 5, with 21 bases in between. Germline V lookup: CDR1 SGHRS, CDR2 YFSETQ.

This clone was seen more than once but under ten times. V usage is TRBV10-1 and J usage is TRBJ2-5; 7 bases line up with TRBD1. CDR3 size: 15 residues. Germline values: CDR1 WNHNN, CDR2 SYGVQD (reference sequence). Trimming at V came to 1 base and at J to 4 bases, leaving 6 bases not matched to a gene. CDR3 sequence (DNA): TGCGCCAGCAGTGAGTGGGCAGGGGGAACAGAGACCCAGTACTTC. Its protein product is CASSEWAGGTETQYF.

The chain recombines TRBV20-1 with TRBJ2-5; either TRBD1 or TRBD2 may fit D (5 bases each). V gave up 3 bases and J gave up 4 bases, with 15 bases separating them. Germline lookup yields CDR1 DFQATT and CDR2 SNEGSKA (reference sequence). This CDR3 has 14 amino acids. CDR3 region: CSASGAGNRETQYF. Written as DNA, the CDR3 is TGCAGTGCTAGTGGGGCGGGTAATCGAGAGACCCAGTACTTC.

The chain recombines TRBV28 with TRBJ2-7; 9 nucleotides align to TRBD1. CDR1 is MDHEN and CDR2 is SYDVKM in the germline V gene. Trimming cost V 7 bases and J 10 bases; bases outside gene matches: 8. The CDR3 is made up of 12 amino acids. The CDR3 reads CASTKTGGSQYF. The CDR3, as DNA: TGTGCCAGCACTAAGACAGGGGGGTCCCAGTACTTC.

A remark on this clone: Distinct nucleotide sequences in the sample also encode this CDR3. This chain joins TRBV7-9 and TRBJ1-4, with D possibly matching TRBD1 (5 bases). The germline V and J ends were trimmed by 1 base and 8 bases, with 14 bases remaining between them. CDR3 size: 15 residues. Germline V CDR1 and CDR2: SEHNR, FQNEAQ (reference sequence). The CDR3 protein is CASSLVEGLGEKLFF. Here the CDR3 DNA reads TGTGCCAGCAGCTTAGTGGAGGGGTTAGGGGAAAAACTGTTTTTT.

This clone was recorded only once. The genes are TRBV7-9 and TRBJ1-3, with D tentatively TRBD1 (6 bases). The V end was cut by 5 bases, the J end by 0 bases, with 11 bases between. CDR3 length equals 15 residues. Germline CDR1 and CDR2: SEHNR and FQNEAQ (reference sequence). The CDR3 loop is CASSLDRISGNTIYF. For the CDR3, the DNA is TGTGCCAGCAGCCTTGACAGGATCTCTGGAAACACCATATATTTT.

J is TRBJ1-2 and V is TRBV11-2, with D unresolved. CDR1 is SGHAT, CDR2 FQNNGV, per germline. CDR3 length: 12 amino acids. The V end lost 5 bases, the J end lost 4 bases, and 8 bases lay between the germline ends. The CDR3 region is CASSEASYGYTF. DNA of the CDR3: TGTGCCAGCAGCGAGGCCTCCTATGGCTACACCTTC.

The chain combines TRBV2 with TRBJ1-4, with D uncertain. Germline values: CDR1 SNHLY, CDR2 FYNNEI. V lost 5 bases, J lost 4 bases, and 8 bases lay in between. The CDR3 consists of 13 residues. The CDR3 nucleotides are TGTGCCAGCAGTATATTCGGTAATGAAAAACTGTTTTTT. It codes for CASSIFGNEKLFF. Full variable domain (remainder filled in from reference TRBV2 and TRBJ1-4): EPEVTQTPSHQVTQMGQEVILRCVPISNHLYFYWYRQILGQKVEFLVSFYNNEISEKSEIFDDQFSVERPDGSNFTLKIRSTKLEDSAMYFCASSIFGNEKLFFGSGTQLSVL.

V usage is TRBV12-3 or TRBV12-4 and J usage is TRBJ1-2, with 7 bases aligning to TRBD1. This CDR3 is built from 11 residues. V trimming: 8 bases; J trimming: 9 bases; junction bases outside the gene matches: 6. The CDR3 reads CASAQGMSYTF. Here the CDR3 DNA reads TGTGCCAGCGCACAGGGGATGAGCTACACCTTC.

This chain joins TRBV7-9 and TRBJ1-4; D gene uncertain. The germline gives CDR1 SEHNR, CDR2 FQNEAQ (reference sequence). There are 17 residues in the CDR3. V lost 5 bases, J lost 8 bases, and 24 bases lay in between. The CDR3 spells CASSAPPLGAGGEKLFF. In nucleotides, the CDR3 is TGTGCCAGCAGCGCCCCCCCCCTGGGAGCGGGAGGGGAAAAACTGTTTTTT.

The genes are TRBV5-1 and TRBJ1-5; no firm D call. V was cut by 0 bases and J by 1 base, with 8 bases left in between. This CDR3 comprises 15 residues. Germline loops: CDR1 SGHRS, CDR2 YFSETQ. CDR3 region: CASSLDSGSNQPQHF. DNA for the CDR3: TGCGCCAGCAGCTTGGATTCGGGAAGCAATCAGCCCCAGCATTTT.

The chain employs TRBV4-1 and TRBJ1-2; D possibly corresponds to TRBD1 (5 bases). The CDR3 spans 16 residues. The V gene's germline CDR1 is MGHRA and CDR2 YSYEKL. Trimming shortened V by 1 base and J by 0 bases, and 12 bases separated the two germline ends. The CDR3 nucleotides are TGCGCCAGCAGCCAAGTCCCGACAGCAGCTAACTATGGCTACACCTTC. It is translated as CASSQVPTAANYGYTF.